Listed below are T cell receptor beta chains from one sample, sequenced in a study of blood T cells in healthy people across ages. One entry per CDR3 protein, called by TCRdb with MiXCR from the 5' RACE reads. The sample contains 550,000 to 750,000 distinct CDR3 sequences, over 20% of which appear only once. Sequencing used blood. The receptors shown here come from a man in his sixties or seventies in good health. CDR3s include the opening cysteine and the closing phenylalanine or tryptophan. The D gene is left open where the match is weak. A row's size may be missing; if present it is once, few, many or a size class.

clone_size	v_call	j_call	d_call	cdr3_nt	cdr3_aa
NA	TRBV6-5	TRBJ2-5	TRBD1	TGTGCCAGCATTTACCGACAGGGAAGTACTTGGGAGCAGTACTTC	CASIYRQGSTWEQYF
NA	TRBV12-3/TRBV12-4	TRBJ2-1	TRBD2	TGTGCCAGCAGTTTAACCGGGACTAGCGGGAATGAGCAGTTCTTC	CASSLTGTSGNEQFF
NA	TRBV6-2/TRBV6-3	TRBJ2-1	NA	TGTGCCAGCAGTTACTTTGGCCAGATCTACAATGAGCAGTTCTTC	CASSYFGQIYNEQFF
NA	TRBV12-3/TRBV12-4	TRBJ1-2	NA	TGTGCCAGCAGTTTATCCCCGGTGACTAACTATGGCTACACCTTC	CASSLSPVTNYGYTF
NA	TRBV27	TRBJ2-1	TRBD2	TGTGCCAGCAGTTCAGGACTAGCGGGATTTATTGAGCAGTTCTTC	CASSSGLAGFIEQFF
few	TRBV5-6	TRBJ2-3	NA	TGTGCCAGCAGCTTGGTTGCGCGGGACACAGATACGCAGTATTTT	CASSLVARDTDTQYF
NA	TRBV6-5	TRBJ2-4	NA	TGTGCCAGCAGTTCCGGACAGCCGATTCCCAAAAACATTCAGTACTTC	CASSSGQPIPKNIQYF
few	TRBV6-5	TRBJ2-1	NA	TGTGCCAGCAGTTACTCGAAAGGGACATCATACAATGAGCAGTTCTTC	CASSYSKGTSYNEQFF
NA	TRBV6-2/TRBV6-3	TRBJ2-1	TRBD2	TGTGCCAGCAGCAAACTAGCGGGAGTAGGTGAGCAGTTCTTC	CASSKLAGVGEQFF
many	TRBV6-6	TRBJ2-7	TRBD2	TGTGCCAGCATTTTAGCGGGAGGGAGCTCCTACGAGCAGTACTTC	CASILAGGSSYEQYF
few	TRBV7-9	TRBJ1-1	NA	TGTGCCAGCAGCTTAGTCGGCCCTAGGACTGAAGCTTTCTTT	CASSLVGPRTEAFF
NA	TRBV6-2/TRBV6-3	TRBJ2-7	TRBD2	TGTGCCAGCACCGGACTAGCGGAGGATTCATCTCCCCTAAGAGCCTACGAGCAGTACTTC	CASTGLAEDSSPLRAYEQYF
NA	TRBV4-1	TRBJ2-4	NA	TGCGCCAGCAGCCCCACCGTAGGGGATGTCAAAAACATTCAGTACTTC	CASSPTVGDVKNIQYF
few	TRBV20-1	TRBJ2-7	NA	TGCAGTGCTAGAGATAGCGGGACAGGGTACTACGAGCAGTACTTC	CSARDSGTGYYEQYF
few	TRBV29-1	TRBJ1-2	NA	TGCAGCGTTGAAACGGGGCAGGGGTGGGGATATGGCTACACCTTC	CSVETGQGWGYGYTF
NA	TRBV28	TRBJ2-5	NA	TGTGCCAGCAGTGGTGGCGGGATTATAGAGACCCAGTACTTC	CASSGGGIIETQYF
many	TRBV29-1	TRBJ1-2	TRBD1	TGCAGCGTTGACCATGGACAGGGAGACTATGGCTACACCTTC	CSVDHGQGDYGYTF
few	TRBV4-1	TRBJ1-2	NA	TGCGCCAGCAGCCAAGATCGAAGCGGGATCTATGGCTACACCTTC	CASSQDRSGIYGYTF
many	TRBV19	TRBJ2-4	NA	TGTGCCAGTAGTGACAGTTTTGGCATTCAGTACTTC	CASSDSFGIQYF
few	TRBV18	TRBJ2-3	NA	TGTGCCAGCTCACCACGGGAACAGGGCACAGATACGCAGTATTTT	CASSPREQGTDTQYF
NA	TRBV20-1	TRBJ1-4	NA	TGCAGTGCTAGAGTAGGATCCTCCGGTCCTAATGAAAAACTGTTTTTT	CSARVGSSGPNEKLFF
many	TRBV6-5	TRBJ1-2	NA	TGTGCCAGCAGTTCCGGCTATGGCTACACCTTC	CASSSGYGYTF
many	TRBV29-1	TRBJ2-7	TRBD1	TGCAGCGTTGCGAGACAGGGCTACGAGCAGTACTTC	CSVARQGYEQYF
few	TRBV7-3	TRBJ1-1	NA	TGTGCCAGCAGCTCCCCAACTGAAGCTTTCTTT	CASSSPTEAFF
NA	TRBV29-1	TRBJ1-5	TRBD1	TGCAGCGTTACGGGACAGGGAAATCAGCCCCAGCATTTT	CSVTGQGNQPQHF
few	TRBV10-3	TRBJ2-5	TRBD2	TGTGCCGTCAGTCCCGGACTAGCGGGTTATGAGACCCAGTACTTC	CAVSPGLAGYETQYF
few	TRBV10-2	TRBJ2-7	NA	TGCGCCAGCAGTCTCCGGGACAGCCATAGCGGAGGATCCTACGAGCAGTACTTC	CASSLRDSHSGGSYEQYF
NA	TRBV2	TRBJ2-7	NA	TGTGCCAGCAATGAGGCGGGAAGGTACGAGCAGTACTTC	CASNEAGRYEQYF
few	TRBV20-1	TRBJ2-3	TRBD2	TGCAGTGCTAGAGAGTTGCGGGAGGGCCTTACAGATACGCAGTATTTT	CSARELREGLTDTQYF
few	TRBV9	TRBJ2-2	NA	TGTGCCAGCGGACCCCCTTGGGCACTGACCGGGGAGCTGTTTTTT	CASGPPWALTGELFF
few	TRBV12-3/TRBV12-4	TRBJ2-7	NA	TGTGCCAGCAGTTTGGGCAATTACTACGAGCAGTACTTC	CASSLGNYYEQYF
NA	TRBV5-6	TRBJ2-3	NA	TGTGCCAGCAGCTTAGGGAATCGGGTAATAGATACGCAGTATTTT	CASSLGNRVIDTQYF
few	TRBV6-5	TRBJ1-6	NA	TGTGCCAGCAGTTACAGGAGGGGTGATTCACCCCTCCACTTT	CASSYRRGDSPLHF
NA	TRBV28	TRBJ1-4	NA	TGTGCCAGCAGCGGCCACGACAGCCCTAATGAAAAACTGTTTTTT	CASSGHDSPNEKLFF
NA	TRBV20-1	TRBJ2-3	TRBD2	TGCAGTGCTCGAGAGCTAGCGGGAGATACGCAGTATTTT	CSARELAGDTQYF
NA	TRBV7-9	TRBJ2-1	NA	TGTGCCAGCAGCTTAGGCAGGCATGAGCAGTTCTTC	CASSLGRHEQFF
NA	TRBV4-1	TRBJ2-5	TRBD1	TGCGCCAGCAGCCAAGTCCCGGGACAGGGGGTAGAGACCCAGTACTTC	CASSQVPGQGVETQYF
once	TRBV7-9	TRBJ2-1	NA	TGTGCCAGCAGCGTACCCTGGGATCAATCGCAGTTCTTC	CASSVPWDQSQFF
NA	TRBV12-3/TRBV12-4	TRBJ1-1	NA	TGTGCCAGCAGTGAGGCGATGGGGCTCCGGGCTTTCTTT	CASSEAMGLRAFF
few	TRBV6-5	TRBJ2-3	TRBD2	TGTGCCAGCAGTTACCGCCGACTAGCGGGGGGGCTGGATACGCAGTATTTT	CASSYRRLAGGLDTQYF
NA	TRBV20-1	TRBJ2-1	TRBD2	TGCAGTGCTAGAGTGCCGGGGGGACTAGCGGGATCGTCCTACAATGAGCAGTTCTTC	CSARVPGGLAGSSYNEQFF
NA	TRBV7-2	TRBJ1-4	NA	TGTGCCAGCAGCTTAGGGGGCCGGGGTGCAACTAATGAAAAACTGTTTTTT	CASSLGGRGATNEKLFF
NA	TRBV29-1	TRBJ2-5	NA	TGCAGCGTTGTAATAGCGGAGACCCCAGAGACCCAGTACTTC	CSVVIAETPETQYF
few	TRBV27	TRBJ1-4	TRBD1	TGTGCCAGCAGTCCGGACAGGGGGCCTAATGAAAAACTGTTTTTT	CASSPDRGPNEKLFF
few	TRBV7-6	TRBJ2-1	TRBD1	TGTGCCAGCAGCTTAGGCCAACCCGGGACAGGGTATGAGCAGTTCTTC	CASSLGQPGTGYEQFF
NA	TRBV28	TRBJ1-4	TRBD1	TGTGCCAGCAGGCCGACAGGGACGGTGTATGAAAAACTGTTTTTT	CASRPTGTVYEKLFF
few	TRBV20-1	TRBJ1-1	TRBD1	TGCAGTGCGCGGGACAGCAGCTTGAACACTGAAGCTTTCTTT	CSARDSSLNTEAFF
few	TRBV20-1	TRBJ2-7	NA	TGCAGTGCTAGAGTGCTAGCAGGAAGCCATCGGAGCTCCTACGAGCAGTACTTC	CSARVLAGSHRSSYEQYF
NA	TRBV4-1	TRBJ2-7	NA	TGCGCCAGCAGCCAAGGCCCTGCAGCGCCCACCTACGAGCAGTACTTC	CASSQGPAAPTYEQYF
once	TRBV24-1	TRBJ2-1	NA	TGTGCCACCAGTGCGGCGGATATCTCCTACAATGAGCAGTTCTTC	CATSAADISYNEQFF
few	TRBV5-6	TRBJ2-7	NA	TGTGCCAGCCAGCCAAACAGTTGGGGGACCTCGTACGAGCAGTACTTC	CASQPNSWGTSYEQYF
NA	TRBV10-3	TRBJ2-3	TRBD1	TGTGCCATCGCTGATTCTAAACAGGGGAATGTAGATACGCAGTATTTT	CAIADSKQGNVDTQYF
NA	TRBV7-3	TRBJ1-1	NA	TGTGCCAGCAGCTACAGACACGACACTGAAGCTTTCTTT	CASSYRHDTEAFF
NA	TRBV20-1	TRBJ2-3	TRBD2	TGCAGTGCAACTAGCGGGAGGGCCGGCACAGATACGCAGTATTTT	CSATSGRAGTDTQYF
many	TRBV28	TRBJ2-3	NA	TGTGCCAGCCAGAGCGCAGATCGCACAGATACGCAGTATTTT	CASQSADRTDTQYF
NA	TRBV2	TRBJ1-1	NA	TGTGCCAGCTTTAGTACGTCGAACACTGAAGCTTTCTTT	CASFSTSNTEAFF
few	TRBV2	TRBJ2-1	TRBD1	TGTGCCAGCAGTGGGACAGGGTTAAATGAGCAGTTCTTC	CASSGTGLNEQFF